Given below is one TCR beta chain in context. Its specificity is unknown. The data were produced by immunoSEQ multiplex PCR, yet TCRdb's version contains in-frame clones alone and is incomplete. The profile shows 150,000 to 200,000 clones, about nine tenths of them singletons. CDR1 LGHNA and CDR2 YNFKEQ come from the germline V gene. CDR3 length equals 15 residues. Trimming took 2 bases from V and 8 from J; bases not matched to a gene: 9. These data originate in a study of T cell responses to AZD1222 COVID-19 vaccine. The study's findings and limits: With two AZD1222 doses given, Spike-specific TCR breadth and depth both rose.

This chain connects TRBV4-2 to TRBJ2-1, with TRBD2 matching over 7 bases. The sequences come from peripheral blood, collected on day 0 of AZD1222 vaccination. This receptor was taken from an adult in good health. CDR3 loop: CASSQRSHTSDEQFF. The CDR3 DNA is TGTGCCAGCAGCCAACGCTCCCATACTAGCGATGAGCAGTTCTTC.